A selection of T cell receptor beta chains follows, all from one sample in a study of blood T cell repertoires in COVID-19. Method: immunoSEQ multiplex PCR; TCRdb's copy keeps in-frame clones and lacks some. The sample yields 150,000 to 200,000 clones, around 80% seen once. The sample was PBMCs or T cells enriched from blood (not recorded which). Every receptor here comes from a woman aged 50 to 60 who had recovered from COVID-19. The CDR3 runs from the conserved cysteine through the conserved F or W.

V	J	CDR3
TRBV28	TRBJ2-7	CASSPRTGGYEQYF
TRBV3-1/TRBV3-2	TRBJ2-6	CASSQGTWGANVLTF
TRBV7-9	TRBJ1-6	CASSLGAPCYNSPLHF
TRBV28	TRBJ2-1	CASSLALSSPLLAGNNEQFF
TRBV10-1	TRBJ1-1	CASSAGGFEGTEAFF
TRBV4-2	TRBJ1-1	CASSQEKSTEAFF
TRBV7-9	TRBJ1-4	CASSPNSNEKLFF
TRBV29-1	TRBJ2-3	CSGGLDRGSDTQYF
TRBV4-1	TRBJ1-2	CASSLLPTAFSNYGYTF
TRBV28	TRBJ2-7	CASKTSIYEQYF
TRBV12-3/TRBV12-4	TRBJ2-2	CASSLGSAGELFF
TRBV28	TRBJ1-3	CASSLVSSGNTIYF
TRBV3-1/TRBV3-2	TRBJ2-1	CASSQSKGKIAGGYNEQFF
TRBV14	TRBJ1-3	CASSLSGNTIYF
TRBV25-1	TRBJ2-5	CASAGSLMAQYF
TRBV3-1/TRBV3-2	TRBJ1-4	CASRDSLNEKLFF
TRBV7-3	TRBJ1-5	CASSFSRNQPQHF
TRBV2	TRBJ2-7	CASAGTGGYEQYF
TRBV6-4	TRBJ2-1	CASKRGSADNEQFF
TRBV28	TRBJ1-5	CASSLGGGGPQPQHF
TRBV28	TRBJ2-7	CARIQGLLHEQYF
TRBV5-4	TRBJ2-1	CASSLGSSSYNEQFF
TRBV5-1	TRBJ1-4	CASSLLGGRGDEKLFF
TRBV18	TRBJ1-5	CASSFGGTHQPQHF
TRBV7-2	TRBJ2-1	CASSLGGSGIYNEQFF
TRBV27	TRBJ2-5	CASSPRTSGGETQYF
TRBV7-9	TRBJ1-1	CASSLSGVNTEAFF
TRBV4-2	TRBJ2-7	CASSQSGYEQYF
TRBV18	TRBJ1-2	CASSPIGQGDGYTF
TRBV18	TRBJ2-3	CASSPPGGRTDTQYF
TRBV13	TRBJ2-2	CASSSRGAADTGELFF
TRBV29-1	TRBJ1-2	CSALQGTYGYTF
TRBV9	TRBJ2-3	CASSPQTSGSSTQYF
TRBV9	TRBJ1-6	CASSVERREGATYNSPLHF
TRBV7-2	TRBJ1-4	CASSAPGQGINEKLFF
TRBV5-4	TRBJ2-5	CASPPRGRGETQYF
TRBV6-2/TRBV6-3	TRBJ1-1	CASSWGSAGTEAFF
TRBV28	TRBJ1-2	CASSLPNPQGAHYGYTF
TRBV5-1	TRBJ2-5	CASSPGPREKETQYF
TRBV11-3	TRBJ1-1	CASSSGTDTEAFF
TRBV18	TRBJ2-3	CASSQGTSGGSDTQYF
TRBV28	TRBJ2-7	CASSYPRPSYEQYF
TRBV19	TRBJ2-2	CASSTWTGRQAGPTGELFF
TRBV28	TRBJ1-5	CASSTTGGQRGNQPQHF